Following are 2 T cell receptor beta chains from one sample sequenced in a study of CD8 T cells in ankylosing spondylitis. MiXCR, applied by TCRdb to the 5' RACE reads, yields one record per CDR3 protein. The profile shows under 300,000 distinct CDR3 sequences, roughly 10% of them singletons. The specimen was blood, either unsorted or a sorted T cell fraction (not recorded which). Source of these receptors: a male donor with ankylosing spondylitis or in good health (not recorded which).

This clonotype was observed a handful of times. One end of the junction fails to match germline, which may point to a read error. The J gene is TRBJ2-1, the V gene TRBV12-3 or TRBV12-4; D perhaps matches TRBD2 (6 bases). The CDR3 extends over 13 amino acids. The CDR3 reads CASSLASASAVVF. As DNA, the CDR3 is TGTGCCAGCAGTTTAGCGTCGGCTAGCGCTGTAGTCTTC.

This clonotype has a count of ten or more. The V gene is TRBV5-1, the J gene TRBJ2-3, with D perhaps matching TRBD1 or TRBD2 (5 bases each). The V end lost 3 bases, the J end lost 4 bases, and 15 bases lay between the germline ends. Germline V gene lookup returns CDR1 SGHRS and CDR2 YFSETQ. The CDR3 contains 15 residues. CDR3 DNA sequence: TGCGCCAGCAGCTCAAACCTGGGACGATCAGATACGCAGTATTTT. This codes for CASSSNLGRSDTQYF.